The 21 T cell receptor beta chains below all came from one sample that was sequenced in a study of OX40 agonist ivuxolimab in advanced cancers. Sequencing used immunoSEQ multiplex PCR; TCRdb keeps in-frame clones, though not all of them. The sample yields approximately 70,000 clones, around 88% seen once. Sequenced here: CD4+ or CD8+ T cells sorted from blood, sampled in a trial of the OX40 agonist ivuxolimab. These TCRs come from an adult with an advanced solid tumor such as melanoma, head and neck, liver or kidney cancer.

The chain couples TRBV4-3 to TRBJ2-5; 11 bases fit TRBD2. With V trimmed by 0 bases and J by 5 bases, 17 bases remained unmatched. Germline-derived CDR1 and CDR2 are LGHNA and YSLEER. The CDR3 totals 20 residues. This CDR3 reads CASSQEVEFTSGRGLETQYF. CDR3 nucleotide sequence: TGCGCCAGCAGCCAAGAAGTAGAGTTTACTAGCGGGAGAGGTTTGGAGACCCAGTACTTC.

CDR3 loop: CATNGGRGYTF. The CDR3 nucleotides read TGTGCCACCAACGGGGGGAGAGGCTACACCTTC. This chain uses TRBV6-5 with TRBJ1-2, with D possibly matching TRBD1 (5 bases). This CDR3 is 11 amino acids long. Trimming cost V 10 bases and J 8 bases, with 14 bases left between them. Germline V gives CDR1 MNHEY, CDR2 SVGAGI.

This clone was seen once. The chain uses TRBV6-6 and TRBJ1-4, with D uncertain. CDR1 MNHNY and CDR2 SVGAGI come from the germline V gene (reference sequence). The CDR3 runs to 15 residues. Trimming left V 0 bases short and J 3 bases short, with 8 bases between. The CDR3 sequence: CASSYSGLANEKLFF. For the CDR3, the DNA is TGTGCCAGCAGTTACTCAGGTTTAGCTAATGAAAAACTGTTTTTT.

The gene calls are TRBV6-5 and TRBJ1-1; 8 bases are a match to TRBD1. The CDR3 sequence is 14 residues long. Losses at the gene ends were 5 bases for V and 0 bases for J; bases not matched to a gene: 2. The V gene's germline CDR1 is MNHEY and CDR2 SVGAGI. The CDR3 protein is CASSKQGVNTEAFF. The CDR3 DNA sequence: TGTGCCAGCAGTAAACAGGGGGTGAACACTGAAGCTTTCTTT.

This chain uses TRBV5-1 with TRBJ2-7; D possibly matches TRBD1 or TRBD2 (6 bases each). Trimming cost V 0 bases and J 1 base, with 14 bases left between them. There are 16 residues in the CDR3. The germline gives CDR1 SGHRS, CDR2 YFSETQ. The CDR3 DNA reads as TGCGCCAGCAGCTTGGCGCGGGACAAATCTTCCTACGAGCAGTACTTC. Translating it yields CASSLARDKSSYEQYF.

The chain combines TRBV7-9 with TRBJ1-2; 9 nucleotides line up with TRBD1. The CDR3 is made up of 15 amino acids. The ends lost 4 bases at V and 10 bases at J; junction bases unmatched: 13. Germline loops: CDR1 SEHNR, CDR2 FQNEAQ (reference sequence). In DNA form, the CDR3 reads TGTGCCAGCAGCTCTTCCGGGACAGGGCCGGGTATCTACACCTTC. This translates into CASSSSGTGPGIYTF.

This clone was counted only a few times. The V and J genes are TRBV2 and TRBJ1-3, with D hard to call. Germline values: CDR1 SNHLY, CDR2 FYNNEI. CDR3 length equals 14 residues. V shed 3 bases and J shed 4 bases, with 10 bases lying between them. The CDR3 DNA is TGTGCCAGCAGTGACAATGGCAGAGGAAACACCATATATTTT. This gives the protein CASSDNGRGNTIYF. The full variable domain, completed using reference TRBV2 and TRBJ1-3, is EPEVTQTPSHQVTQMGQEVILRCVPISNHLYFYWYRQILGQKVEFLVSFYNNEISEKSEIFDDQFSVERPDGSNFTLKIRSTKLEDSAMYFCASSDNGRGNTIYFGEGSWLTVV.

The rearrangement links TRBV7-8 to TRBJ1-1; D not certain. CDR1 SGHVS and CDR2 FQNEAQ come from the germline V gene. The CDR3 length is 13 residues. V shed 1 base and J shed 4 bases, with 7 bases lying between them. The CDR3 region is CASSLGVATEAFF. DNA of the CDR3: TGTGCCAGCAGCTTAGGCGTGGCCACTGAAGCTTTCTTT.

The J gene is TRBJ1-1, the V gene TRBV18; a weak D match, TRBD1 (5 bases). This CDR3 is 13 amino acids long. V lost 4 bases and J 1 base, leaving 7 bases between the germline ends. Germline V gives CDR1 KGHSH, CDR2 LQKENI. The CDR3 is CASSRDGNTEAFF. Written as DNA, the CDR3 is TGTGCCAGCTCACGGGACGGGAACACTGAAGCTTTCTTT.

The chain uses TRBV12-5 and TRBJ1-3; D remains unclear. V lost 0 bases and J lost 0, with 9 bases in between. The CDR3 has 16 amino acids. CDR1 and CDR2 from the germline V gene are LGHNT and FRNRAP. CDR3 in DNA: TGTGCTAGTGGTTTGGTTATTCGGGGCTCTGGAAACACCATATATTTT. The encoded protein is CASGLVIRGSGNTIYF.

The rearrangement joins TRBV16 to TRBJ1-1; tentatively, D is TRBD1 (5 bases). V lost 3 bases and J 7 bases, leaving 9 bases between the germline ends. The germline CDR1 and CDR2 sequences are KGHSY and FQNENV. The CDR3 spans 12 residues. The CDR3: CASSHGGGEAFF. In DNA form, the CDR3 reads TGTGCCAGCAGCCATGGGGGAGGTGAAGCTTTCTTT.

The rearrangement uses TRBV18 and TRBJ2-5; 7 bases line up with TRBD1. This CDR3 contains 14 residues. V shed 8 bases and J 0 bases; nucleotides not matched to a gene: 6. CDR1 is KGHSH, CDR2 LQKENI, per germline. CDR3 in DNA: TGTGCCAGCCTTAAGACAGGGAACCAAGAGACCCAGTACTTC. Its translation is CASLKTGNQETQYF. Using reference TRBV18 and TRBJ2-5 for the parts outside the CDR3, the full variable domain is NAGVMQNPRHLVRRRGQEARLRCSPMKGHSHVYWYRQLPEEGLKFMVYLQKENIIDESGMPKERFSAEFPKEGPSILRIQQVVRGDSAAYFCASLKTGNQETQYFGPGTRLLVL.

The CDR3 spells CASSLTSGNMQYF. The CDR3 DNA sequence: TGTGCCAGCAGCTTGACTAGCGGGAATATGCAGTACTTC. V and J are TRBV11-3 and TRBJ2-7, with 11 bases aligning to TRBD2. With 3 bases clipped from V and 9 bases from J, the junction kept 4 bases outside the gene matches. This CDR3 region has 13 residues. Germline V lookup: CDR1 SGHNT, CDR2 YENEEA.

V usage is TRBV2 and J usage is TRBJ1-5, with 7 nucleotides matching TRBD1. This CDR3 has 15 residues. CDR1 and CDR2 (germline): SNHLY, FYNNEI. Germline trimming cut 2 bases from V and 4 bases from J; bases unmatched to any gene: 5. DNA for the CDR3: TGTGCCAGCAGTGAACTGAGGACAGGTAATCAGCCCCAGCATTTT. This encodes CASSELRTGNQPQHF.

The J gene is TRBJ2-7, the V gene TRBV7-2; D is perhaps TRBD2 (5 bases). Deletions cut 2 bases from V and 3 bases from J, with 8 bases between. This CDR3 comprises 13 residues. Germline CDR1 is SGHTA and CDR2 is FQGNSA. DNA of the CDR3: TGTGCCAGCAGCTTACGAGGGAGCTACGAGCAGTACTTC. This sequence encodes CASSLRGSYEQYF. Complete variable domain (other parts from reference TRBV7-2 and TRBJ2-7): GAGVSQSPSNKVTEKGKDVELRCDPISGHTALYWYRQSLGQGLEFLIYFQGNSAPDKSGLPSDRFSAERTGGSVSTLTIQRTQQEDSAVYLCASSLRGSYEQYFGPGTRLTVT.

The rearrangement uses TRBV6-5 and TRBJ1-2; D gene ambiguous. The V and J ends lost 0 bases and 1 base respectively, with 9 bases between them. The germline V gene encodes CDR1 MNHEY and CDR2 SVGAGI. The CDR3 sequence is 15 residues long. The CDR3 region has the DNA TGTGCCAGCAGTTACTCTGGACGGAGTAACTATGGCTACACCTTC. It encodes CASSYSGRSNYGYTF.

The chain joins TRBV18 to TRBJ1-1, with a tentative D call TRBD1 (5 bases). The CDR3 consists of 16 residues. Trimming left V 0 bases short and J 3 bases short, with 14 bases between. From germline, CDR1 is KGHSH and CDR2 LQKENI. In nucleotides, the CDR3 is TGTGCCAGCTCACCACCGGTTTTGGGGGGATACACTGAAGCTTTCTTT. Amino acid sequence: CASSPPVLGGYTEAFF.

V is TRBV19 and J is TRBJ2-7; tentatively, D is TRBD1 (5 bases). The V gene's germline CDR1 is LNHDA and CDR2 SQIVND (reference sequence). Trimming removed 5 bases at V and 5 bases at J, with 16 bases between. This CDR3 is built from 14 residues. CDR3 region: CASSLQVSGHEQYF. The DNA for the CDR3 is TGTGCCAGTAGTTTACAGGTATCTGGCCACGAGCAGTACTTC.

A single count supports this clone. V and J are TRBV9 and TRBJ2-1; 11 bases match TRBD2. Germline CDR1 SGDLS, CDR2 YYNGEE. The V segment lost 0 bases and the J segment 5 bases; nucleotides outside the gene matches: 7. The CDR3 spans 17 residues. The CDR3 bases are TGTGCCAGCAGCGTAGAGGGTAGCGGGAGGGCTGACAATGAGCAGTTCTTC. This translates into CASSVEGSGRADNEQFF.

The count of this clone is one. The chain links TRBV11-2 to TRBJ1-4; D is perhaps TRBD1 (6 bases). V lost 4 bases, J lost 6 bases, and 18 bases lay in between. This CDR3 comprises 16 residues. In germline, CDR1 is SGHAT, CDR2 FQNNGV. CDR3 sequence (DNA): TGTGCCAGCAGCTCCCTAGGGGGGGCTACGGATGAAAAACTGTTTTTT. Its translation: CASSSLGGATDEKLFF.

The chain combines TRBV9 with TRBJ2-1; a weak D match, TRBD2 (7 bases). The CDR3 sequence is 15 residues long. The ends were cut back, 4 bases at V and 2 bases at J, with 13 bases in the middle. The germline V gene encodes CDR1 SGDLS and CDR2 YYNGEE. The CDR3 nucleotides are TGTGCCAGCAGCACGGAGGGGGGGGCCTACAATGAGCAGTTCTTC. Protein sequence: CASSTEGGAYNEQFF. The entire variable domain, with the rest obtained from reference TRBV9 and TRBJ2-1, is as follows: DSGVTQTPKHLITATGQRVTLRCSPRSGDLSVYWYQQSLDQGLQFLIQYYNGEERAKGNILERFSAQQFPDLHSELNLSSLELGDSALYFCASSTEGGAYNEQFFGPGTRLTVL.